What follows are 8 T cell receptor beta chains derived from one specimen sequenced in a study of T-cell memory formation after mild COVID-19. TCRdb called the 5' RACE reads again in MiXCR, with one record for every CDR3 protein. The top ten clones hold 12% of a sample with 450,000 to 650,000 distinct CDR3 sequences, roughly 22% of them seen once. Sample: PBMCs or a T cell subset sorted from them (not recorded which). The receptors shown here come from an adult woman who had mild COVID-19 (a few samples of this study predate the infection). Cell type and time point are not known.

There are many counts of this clonotype. The DNA of the CDR3 is TGCAGTGCTAGAGACCAAGCGGGAGGGGACACAGATACGCAGTATTTT. This gives the protein CSARDQAGGDTDTQYF. The chain carries TRBV20-1 and TRBJ2-3; 10 bases align to TRBD2. Germline values: CDR1 DFQATT, CDR2 SNEGSKA (reference sequence). V gave up 0 bases and J gave up 2 bases; unmatched junction bases: 5. The CDR3 covers 16 residues.

This clonotype was counted a few times. The chain uses TRBV5-5 and TRBJ2-7; D perhaps matches TRBD2 (5 bases). Germline V CDR1 and CDR2: SGHKS, YYEKEE (reference sequence). The ends were cut back, 4 bases at V and 3 bases at J, with 17 bases in the middle. CDR3 length: 15 amino acids. The chain's CDR3 is CASSPMSGNFYEQYF. The CDR3 DNA is TGTGCCAGCAGCCCAATGTCCGGGAATTTCTACGAGCAGTACTTC.

The chain carries TRBV18 and TRBJ2-7; the match to TRBD1 covers 12 bases. V shed 3 bases and J 6 bases; nucleotides not matched to a gene: 6. CDR1 is KGHSH and CDR2 is LQKENI in the germline V gene. The CDR3 runs to 15 residues. CDR3 sequence: CASSPAGTGGPEQYF. In nucleotides, the CDR3 is TGTGCCAGCTCACCGGCTGGGACAGGGGGCCCCGAGCAGTACTTC.

This chain links TRBV5-4 with TRBJ2-1; D uncertain. CDR1 and CDR2 from the germline V gene are SGHNT and YYREEE (reference sequence). V lost 5 bases to trimming and J lost 9 bases, with 12 bases between them. This CDR3 region has 12 residues. This chain's CDR3 is CASSWWATEQFF. In DNA, the CDR3 is TGTGCCAGCAGTTGGTGGGCGACTGAGCAGTTCTTC.

This chain connects TRBV7-3 to TRBJ2-3; 7 positions agree with TRBD2. The CDR3 consists of 16 residues. Germline V lookup: CDR1 SGHTA, CDR2 FQGTGA. The V segment lost 6 bases and the J segment 4 bases; nucleotides outside the gene matches: 13. The CDR3 region is CASSFSGTGFADTQYF. The CDR3 coding sequence is TGTGCCAGCAGTTTCAGCGGGACCGGATTTGCAGATACGCAGTATTTT.

The table lists this clonotype with a few counts. The chain uses TRBV5-4 and TRBJ1-2; D call uncertain. The CDR3 extends over 14 amino acids. V was trimmed by 4 bases and J by 4 bases, leaving 14 bases between them. In germline, CDR1 is SGHNT, CDR2 YYREEE (reference sequence). The DNA for the CDR3 is TGTGCCAGCAGCCTACAGAGCATGGGCTATGGCTACACCTTC. Amino acid sequence: CASSLQSMGYGYTF.

This chain joins TRBV5-1 and TRBJ2-7; D is unclear. Trimming took off 0 bases at V and 5 bases at J, with 9 bases between the two ends. Germline lookup yields CDR1 SGHRS and CDR2 YFSETQ. CDR3 length equals 13 residues. The CDR3 nucleotides read TGCGCCAGCAGCTTGGCACCACGCGACGAGCAGTACTTC. Translation gives CASSLAPRDEQYF. The variable domain in full, completed from reference TRBV5-1 and TRBJ2-7, reads KAGVTQTPRYLIKTRGQQVTLSCSPISGHRSVSWYQQTPGQGLQFLFEYFSETQRNKGNFPGRFSGRQFSNSRSEMNVSTLELGDSALYLCASSLAPRDEQYFGPGTRLTVT.

This clonotype came up many times. The chain couples TRBV4-3 to TRBJ2-5; 7 bases align to TRBD2. Germline CDR1 reads LGHNA; CDR2 reads YSLEER. This CDR3 comprises 13 residues. J lost 4 bases, V lost 4 bases, and 3 bases had no gene match. In DNA form, the CDR3 reads TGCGCCAGCAGCCCAGCGGGAACAGAGACCCAGTACTTC. It specifies CASSPAGTETQYF.